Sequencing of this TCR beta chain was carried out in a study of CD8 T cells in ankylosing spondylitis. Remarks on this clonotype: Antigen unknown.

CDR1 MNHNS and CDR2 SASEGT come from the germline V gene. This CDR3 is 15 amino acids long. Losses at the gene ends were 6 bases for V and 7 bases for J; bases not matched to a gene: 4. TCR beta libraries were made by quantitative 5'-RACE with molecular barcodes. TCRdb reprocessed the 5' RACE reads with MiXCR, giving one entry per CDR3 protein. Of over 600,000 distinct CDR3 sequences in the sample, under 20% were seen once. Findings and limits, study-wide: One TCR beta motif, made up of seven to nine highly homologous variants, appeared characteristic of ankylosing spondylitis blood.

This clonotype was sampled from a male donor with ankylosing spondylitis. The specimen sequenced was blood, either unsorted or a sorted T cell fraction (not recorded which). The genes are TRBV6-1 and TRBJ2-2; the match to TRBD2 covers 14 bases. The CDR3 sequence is CASRPGLAGGGELFF. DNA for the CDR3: TGTGCCAGCAGACCCGGACTAGCGGGAGGCGGGGAGCTGTTTTTT.